The entry below gives a single T cell receptor (beta chain) sequence along with its context. The antigen is not known. Profiling relied on immunoSEQ multiplex PCR, and the TCRdb table lists in-frame clones only, not all of them. The sample contains 120,000 or so clones, 87% of which appear only once. The CDR3 is 16 amino acids. Trimming took 4 bases from V and 2 from J; bases not matched to a gene: 6. Germline CDR1 and CDR2: SGHVS and FNYEAQ. This sample is drawn from a study of T cell responses to AZD1222 COVID-19 vaccine. Findings and caveats of the study: Spike was spanned by vaccine-associated CD4 TCRs, with dominance at 160-218 and 743-854.

The sequence derives from an adult in good health. The sequencing used peripheral blood, collected on day 0 of AZD1222 vaccination. V gene TRBV7-6 combines with J gene TRBJ1-3, with 9 bases lining up with TRBD1. Here the CDR3 DNA reads TGTGCCAGCAGCTGGGGGACAGGGAGAGCTGGAAACACCATATATTTT. Protein product: CASSWGTGRAGNTIYF.